The clone carrying this TCR beta chain was detected only a few times. The antigen is undetermined. Generated by immunoSEQ multiplex PCR, the TCRdb table keeps only in-frame clones and is missing some. This table has 50,000 to 75,000 clones, about 76% appearing once. This sample was taken from a study of OX40 agonist ivuxolimab in advanced cancers. Study-level points and caveats: Averaged across samples, CD8+ T cells carried more expanded clones than CD4+ did.

The sample was CD4+ or CD8+ T cells sorted from blood, taken in a trial of the OX40 agonist ivuxolimab. This TCR derives from an adult with an advanced solid tumor such as melanoma, head and neck, liver or kidney cancer.

The CDR3 is CASSLTGQSYEQYF. CDR3 in DNA: TGTGCCAGCAGCTTGACAGGACAGTCCTACGAGCAGTACTTC. V is TRBV5-4 and J is TRBJ2-7, with a weak D call TRBD1 (6 bases). V was trimmed by 1 base and J by 1 base, leaving 9 bases between them. The CDR3 sequence is 14 residues long. Germline CDR1 is SGHNT and CDR2 is YYREEE (reference sequence).